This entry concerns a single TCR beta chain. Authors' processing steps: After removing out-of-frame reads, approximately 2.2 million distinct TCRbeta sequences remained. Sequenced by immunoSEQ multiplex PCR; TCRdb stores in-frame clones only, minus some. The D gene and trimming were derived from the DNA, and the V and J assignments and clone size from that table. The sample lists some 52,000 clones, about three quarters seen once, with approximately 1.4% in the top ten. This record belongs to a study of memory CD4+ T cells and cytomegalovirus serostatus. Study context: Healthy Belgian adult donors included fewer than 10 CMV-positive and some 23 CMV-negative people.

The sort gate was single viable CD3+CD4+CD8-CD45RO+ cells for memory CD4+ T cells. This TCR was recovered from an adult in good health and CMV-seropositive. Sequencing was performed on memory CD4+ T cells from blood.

The CDR3 DNA is TGTGCCAGCACCCCCGGCATTGGAACGAACACTGAAGCTTTCTTT. Its protein product is CASTPGIGTNTEAFF. The genes are TRBV6-5 and TRBJ1-1; no reliable D call. Germline CDR1 reads MNHEY; CDR2 reads SVGAGI. Deletions cut 7 bases from V and 1 base from J, with 16 bases between. This CDR3 is 15 amino acids long.